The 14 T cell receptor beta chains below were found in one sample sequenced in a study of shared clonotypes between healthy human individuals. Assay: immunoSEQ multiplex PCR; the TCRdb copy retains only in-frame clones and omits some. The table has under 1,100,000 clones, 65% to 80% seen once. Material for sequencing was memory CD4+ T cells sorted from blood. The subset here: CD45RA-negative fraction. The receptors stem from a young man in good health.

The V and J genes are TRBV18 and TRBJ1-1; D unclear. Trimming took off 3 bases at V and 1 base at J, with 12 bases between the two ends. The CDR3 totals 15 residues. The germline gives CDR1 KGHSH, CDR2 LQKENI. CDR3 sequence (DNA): TGTGCCAGCTCACCCGGGTGGCTCCGGAACACTGAAGCTTTCTTT. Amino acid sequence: CASSPGWLRNTEAFF.

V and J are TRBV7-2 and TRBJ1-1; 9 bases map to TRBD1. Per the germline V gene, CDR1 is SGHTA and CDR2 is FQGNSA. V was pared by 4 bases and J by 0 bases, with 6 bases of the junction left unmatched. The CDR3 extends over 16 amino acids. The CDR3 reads CASSSSHRGLNTEAFF. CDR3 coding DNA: TGTGCCAGCAGCTCGAGTCACAGGGGGCTGAACACTGAAGCTTTCTTT.

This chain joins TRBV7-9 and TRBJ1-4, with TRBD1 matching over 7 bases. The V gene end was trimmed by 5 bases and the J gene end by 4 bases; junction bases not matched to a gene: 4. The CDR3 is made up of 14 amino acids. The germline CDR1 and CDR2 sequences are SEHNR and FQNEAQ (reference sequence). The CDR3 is CASSMDRSNEKLFF. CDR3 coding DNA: TGTGCCAGCAGCATGGACAGGAGTAATGAAAAACTGTTTTTT.

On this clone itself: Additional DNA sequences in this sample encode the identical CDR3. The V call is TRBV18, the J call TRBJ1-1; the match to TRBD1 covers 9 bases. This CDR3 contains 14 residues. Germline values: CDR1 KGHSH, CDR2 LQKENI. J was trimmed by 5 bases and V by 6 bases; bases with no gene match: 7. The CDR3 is CASSPGQGSTEAFF. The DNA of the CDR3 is TGTGCCAGCTCCCCGGGACAGGGTTCGACTGAAGCTTTCTTT.

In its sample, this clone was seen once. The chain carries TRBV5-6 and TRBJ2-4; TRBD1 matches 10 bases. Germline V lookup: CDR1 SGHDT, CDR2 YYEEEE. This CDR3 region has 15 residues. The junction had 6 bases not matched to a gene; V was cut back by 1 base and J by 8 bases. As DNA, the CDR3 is TGTGCCAGCAGCTTGTTGACAGGGGGCACGTACATTCAGTACTTC. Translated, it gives CASSLLTGGTYIQYF. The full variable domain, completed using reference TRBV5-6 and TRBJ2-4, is DAGVTQSPTHLIKTRGQQVTLRCSPKSGHDTVSWYQQALGQGPQFIFQYYEEEERQRGNFPDRFSGHQFPNYSSELNVNALLLGDSALYLCASSLLTGGTYIQYFGAGTRLSVL.

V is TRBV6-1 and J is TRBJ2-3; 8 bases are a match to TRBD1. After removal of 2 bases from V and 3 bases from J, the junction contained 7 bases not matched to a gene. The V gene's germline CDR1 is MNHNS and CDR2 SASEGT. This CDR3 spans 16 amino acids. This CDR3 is CASSETFYRGTDTQYF. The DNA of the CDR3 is TGTGCCAGCAGTGAAACGTTTTACAGGGGGACAGATACGCAGTATTTT.

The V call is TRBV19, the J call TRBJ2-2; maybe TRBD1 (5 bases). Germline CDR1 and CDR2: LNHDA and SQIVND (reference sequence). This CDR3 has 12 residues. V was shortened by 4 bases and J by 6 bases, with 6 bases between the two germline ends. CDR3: CASSTGPGELFF. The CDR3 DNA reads TGTGCCAGTAGTACAGGGCCCGGGGAGCTGTTTTTT.

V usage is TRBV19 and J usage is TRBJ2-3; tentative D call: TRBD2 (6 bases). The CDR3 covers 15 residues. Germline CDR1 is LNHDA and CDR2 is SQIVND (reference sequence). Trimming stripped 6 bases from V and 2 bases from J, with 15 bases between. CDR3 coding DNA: TGTGCCAGTAGCCTGGGCGGGGCCTCCACAGATACGCAGTATTTT. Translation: CASSLGGASTDTQYF.

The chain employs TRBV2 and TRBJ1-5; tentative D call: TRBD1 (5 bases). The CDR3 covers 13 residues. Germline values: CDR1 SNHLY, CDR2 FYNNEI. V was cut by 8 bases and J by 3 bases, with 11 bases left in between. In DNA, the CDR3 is TGTGCCAGCTCCAGACAGCTCAATCAGCCCCAGCATTTT. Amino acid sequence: CASSRQLNQPQHF.

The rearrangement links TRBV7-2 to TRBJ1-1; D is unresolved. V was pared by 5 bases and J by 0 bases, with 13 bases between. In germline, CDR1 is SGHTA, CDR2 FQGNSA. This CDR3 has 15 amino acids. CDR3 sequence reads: CASSRMPTVNTEAFF. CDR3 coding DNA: TGTGCCAGCAGCCGAATGCCTACAGTGAACACTGAAGCTTTCTTT.

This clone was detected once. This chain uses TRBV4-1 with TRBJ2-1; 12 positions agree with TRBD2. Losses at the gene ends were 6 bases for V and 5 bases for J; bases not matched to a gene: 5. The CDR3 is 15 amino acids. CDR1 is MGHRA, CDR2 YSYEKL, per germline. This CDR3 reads CASRFLAGGDNEQFF. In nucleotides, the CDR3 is TGCGCCAGCAGGTTTCTAGCGGGAGGGGACAATGAGCAGTTCTTC.

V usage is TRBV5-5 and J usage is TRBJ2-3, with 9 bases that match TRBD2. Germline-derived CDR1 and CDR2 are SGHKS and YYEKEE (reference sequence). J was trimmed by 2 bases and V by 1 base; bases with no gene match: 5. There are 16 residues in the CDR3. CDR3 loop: CASSLRAGGDTDTQYF. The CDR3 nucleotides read TGTGCCAGCAGCTTGAGGGCGGGAGGGGACACAGATACGCAGTATTTT.

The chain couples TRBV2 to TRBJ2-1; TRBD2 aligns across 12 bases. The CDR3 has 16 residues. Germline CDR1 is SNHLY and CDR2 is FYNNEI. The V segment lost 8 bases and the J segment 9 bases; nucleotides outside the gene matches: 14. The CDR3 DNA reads TGTGCCAGCGAAAGACTAGCGGGAGTGAAGGAGGGTGAGCAGTTCTTC. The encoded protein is CASERLAGVKEGEQFF. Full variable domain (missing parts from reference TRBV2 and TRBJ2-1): EPEVTQTPSHQVTQMGQEVILRCVPISNHLYFYWYRQILGQKVEFLVSFYNNEISEKSEIFDDQFSVERPDGSNFTLKIRSTKLEDSAMYFCASERLAGVKEGEQFFGPGTRLTVL.

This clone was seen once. The CDR3 nucleotides are TGCGCCAGCAGCTTGAACCAGGGCGCCGGAACCGGGGAGCTGTTTTTT. This gives the protein CASSLNQGAGTGELFF. The chain recombines TRBV5-1 with TRBJ2-2; D is possibly TRBD1 (5 bases). Trimming cost V 1 base and J 5 bases, with 15 bases left between them. The CDR3 covers 16 residues. Germline V gives CDR1 SGHRS, CDR2 YFSETQ.